This section outlines one TCR beta chain sequence together with its context. This specimen comes from a study of blood T cell repertoires in COVID-19. Study details: The cDNA or gDNA used as material had been derived from T cells, B-cell-depleted T cells, or PBMCs.

Using immunoSEQ multiplex PCR, the repertoire was profiled, and TCRdb retains in-frame clones only, with some absent. The repertoire consists of just under 35,000 clones, with 90% to 95% occurring once and the leading ten covering around 35%. The CDR3 loop spans 16 amino acids. V was trimmed by 3 bases and J by 0 bases, leaving 13 bases between them. The germline V gene has CDR1 SGHNT and CDR2 YENEEA. The receptor comes from a man in his sixties with active or convalescent COVID-19. The gene calls are TRBV11-3 and TRBJ2-3; maybe TRBD2 (6 bases). Input material: peripheral blood. CDR3 region: CASSLRGRGSTDTQYF. The CDR3 DNA reads as TGTGCCAGCAGCTTGCGCGGGCGGGGAAGCACAGATACGCAGTATTTT. Together with reference TRBV11-3 and TRBJ2-3, the CDR3 gives the full variable domain: EAGVVQSPRYKIIEKKQPVAFWCNPISGHNTLYWYLQNLGQGPELLIRYENEEAVDDSQLPKDRFSAERLKGVDSTLKIQPAELGDSAVYLCASSLRGRGSTDTQYFGPGTRLTVL.